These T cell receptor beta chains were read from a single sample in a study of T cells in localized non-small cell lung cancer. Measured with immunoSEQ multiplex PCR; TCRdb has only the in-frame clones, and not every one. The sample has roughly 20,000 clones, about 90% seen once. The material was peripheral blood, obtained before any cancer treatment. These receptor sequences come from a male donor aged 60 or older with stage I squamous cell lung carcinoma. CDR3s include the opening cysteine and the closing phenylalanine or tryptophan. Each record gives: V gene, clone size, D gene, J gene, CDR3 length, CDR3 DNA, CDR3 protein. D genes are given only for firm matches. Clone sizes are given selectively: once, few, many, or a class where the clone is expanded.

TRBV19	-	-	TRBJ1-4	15	TGTGCCAGTAGTCCCCCGGGGACACTCCGGGAAAAACTGTTTTTT	CASSPPGTLREKLFF
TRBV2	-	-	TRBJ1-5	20	TGTGCCAGCAGTGAAGCGCGTGATTTAAGGGGCGGCCATAGCAATCAGCCCCAGCATTTT	CASSEARDLRGGHSNQPQHF
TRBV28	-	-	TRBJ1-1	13	TGTGCCAGCAGTTTGCGAGAGAACACTGAAGCTTTCTTT	CASSLRENTEAFF
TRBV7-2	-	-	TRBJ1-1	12	TGTGCCAGCAGCTTAAGGGGATTTGGAGCTTTCTTT	CASSLRGFGAFF
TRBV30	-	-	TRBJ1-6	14	TGTGCCTGGAGTGTACTGGTTGGGAATTCACCCCTCCACTTT	CAWSVLVGNSPLHF
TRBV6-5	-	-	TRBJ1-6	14	TGTGCCAGCGGTCCAGGGGCTCGAAATTCACCCCTCCACTTT	CASGPGARNSPLHF
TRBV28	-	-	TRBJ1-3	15	TGTGCCAGCAGTTTGGGGGGGGCGTCTGGAAACACCATATATTTT	CASSLGGASGNTIYF
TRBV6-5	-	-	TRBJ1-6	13	TGTGCCAGCGGGGACCGAGACAATTCACCCCTCCACTTT	CASGDRDNSPLHF
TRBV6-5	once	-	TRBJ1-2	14	TGTGCCAGCAGTCGGGCAGGAAGTAACTATGGCTACACCTTC	CASSRAGSNYGYTF
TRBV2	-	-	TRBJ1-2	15	TGTGCCAGCAAGCGGGAGGGCTCTACGGGGTATGGCTACACCTTC	CASKREGSTGYGYTF
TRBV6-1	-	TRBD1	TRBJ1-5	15	TGTGCCAGCACTAGAGACAGGGTCGGCAATCAGCCCCAGCATTTT	CASTRDRVGNQPQHF
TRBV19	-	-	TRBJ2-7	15	TGTGCCAGTAGCCGCGGGGTACAGGGAGCCTACGAGCAGTACTTC	CASSRGVQGAYEQYF
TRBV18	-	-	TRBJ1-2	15	TGTGCCAGCTCACAGACGATCCGGGAATCCTATGGCTACACCTTC	CASSQTIRESYGYTF
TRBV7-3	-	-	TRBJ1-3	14	TGTGCCAGCAGCGGCGACAGATCTGGAAACACCATATATTTT	CASSGDRSGNTIYF
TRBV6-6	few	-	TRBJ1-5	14	TGTGCCAGCAGGCCCGTCACAGGGTCCCAGCCCCAGCATTTT	CASRPVTGSQPQHF